The TCR beta chain under discussion was sequenced for a study of T cells expressing NK-cell markers. Study-level background: The authors derived TCR beta repertoires from sorted CD3+CD56+NKG2C+, CD3+CD56+NKG2C- and CD3+CD56-NKG2C+ T cells. Among the eight sequenced donors, seven tested HCMV-seropositive and one tested seronegative.

On this clonotype itself: Its antigen is undetermined.

Overall study findings and caveats: In roughly six donors, dominant CD3+CD56+NKG2C+ clonotypes ranked among the top 10 CD8+ clonotypes.

This CDR3 has 13 amino acids. Germline CDR1 is MDHEN and CDR2 is SYDVKM. TCR beta cDNA was generated via 5'RACE template switching incorporating UMIs. Using the 5' RACE reads, TCRdb records one entry per CDR3 protein without DNA. This sample's clone table lists 250,000 or so distinct CDR3 sequences. The specimen sequenced was blood T cells: a sorted CD56 or NKG2C T cell subset, CD4+ or CD8+ T cells, or bulk PBMC T cells (not recorded which). The receptor was derived from a woman between 18 and 69 years old in good health. The chain employs TRBV28 and TRBJ2-1. The CDR3 spells CASRSGGNNEQFF.